Listed here are 20 T cell receptor beta chains from one sample, sequenced in a study of T cell responses to AZD1222 COVID-19 vaccine (dated by TCRdb to about 2021). Library preparation used the immunoSEQ multiplex PCR assay. The table was pulled from immuneACCESS by TCRdb, which kept in-frame rearrangements only. Such tables lose some clones; where checked, under half of the loss comes from unresolved V genes, and the rest has no known cause. Counted in this sample were around 120,000 clones; approximately 90% of them appeared once. Roughly 2.3% of the sample belongs to the ten largest clones. In light of the paper, this sample's time point label describes: baseline before first vaccination. The source material was peripheral blood, sampled on day 0 of AZD1222 vaccination. The source of these receptors is an adult in good health.

CDR3 DNA: TGTGCCAGCGGGGACGGCCGGATTAGCGGGGAGCTGTTTTTT. Translation: CASGDGRISGELFF. The genes are TRBV2 and TRBJ2-2; D tentatively fits TRBD1 or TRBD2 (5 bases each). The CDR3 consists of 14 residues. Germline V gene data show CDR1 as SNHLY and CDR2 as FYNNEI. The V end was cut by 8 bases, the J end by 7 bases, with 17 bases between.

J is TRBJ2-3 and V is TRBV28, with D possibly called TRBD1 or TRBD2 (5 bases each). In germline, CDR1 is MDHEN, CDR2 SYDVKM. The V gene lost 5 bases and the J gene lost 0 bases, with 21 bases spanning the gap. The CDR3 consists of 18 residues. DNA for the CDR3: TGTGCCAGCAGTAGCCGGCGGTTCGGGGCTCCTAGCACAGATACGCAGTATTTT. As protein: CASSSRRFGAPSTDTQYF.

The table lists this clone with a few counts. The V call is TRBV5-4, the J call TRBJ1-2; 12 bases line up with TRBD1. The CDR3 is 14 residues long. Germline V gene data show CDR1 as SGHNT and CDR2 as YYREEE (reference sequence). V was pared by 3 bases and J by 8 bases, with 5 bases of the junction left unmatched. Written as DNA, the CDR3 is TGTGCCAGCAGCTCGGGACAGGGGGCTGGGGGCTACACCTTC. It yields the protein CASSSGQGAGGYTF. The whole variable domain, filled in from reference TRBV5-4 and TRBJ1-2, reads ETGVTQSPTHLIKTRGQQVTLRCSSQSGHNTVSWYQQALGQGPQFIFQYYREEENGRGNFPPRFSGLQFPNYSSELNVNALELDDSALYLCASSSGQGAGGYTFGSGTRLTVV.

This clone has just a few counts. In the same sample, other DNA sequences code for this CDR3. The chain employs TRBV4-1 and TRBJ1-2; possibly TRBD1 for D (5 bases). V was pared by 0 bases and J by 4 bases, with 12 bases between. CDR1 is MGHRA, CDR2 YSYEKL, per germline. The CDR3 contains 15 residues. The CDR3 reads CASSQDLTGVYGYTF. CDR3 bases: TGCGCCAGCAGCCAAGATCTTACAGGAGTCTATGGCTACACCTTC.

This chain connects TRBV6-6 to TRBJ2-2, with D possibly being TRBD1 or TRBD2 (5 bases each). Trimming stripped 6 bases from V and 4 bases from J, with 9 bases between. This CDR3 spans 13 amino acids. Per germline, CDR1 MNHNY and CDR2 SVGAGI (reference sequence). The CDR3 DNA follows: TGTGCCAGCAGCCCTGGGGGCACCGGGGAGCTGTTTTTT. Translating gives CASSPGGTGELFF.

CDR3 DNA: TGTGCCAGCAGCAATCTAGCTGGCACAGATACGCAGTATTTT. Translating it yields CASSNLAGTDTQYF. This sequence joins TRBV27 and TRBJ2-3; D is possibly TRBD2 (5 bases). Per germline, CDR1 MNHEY and CDR2 SMNVEV (reference sequence). The CDR3 is 14 residues long. V lost 6 bases and J lost 1, with 11 bases in between.

This clone came up once. The rearrangement joins TRBV19 to TRBJ1-5; the D is unclear. CDR1 and CDR2 from the germline V gene are LNHDA and SQIVND (reference sequence). V lost 0 bases and J 7 bases, leaving 13 bases between the germline ends. This CDR3 has 15 residues. Here the CDR3 reads CASSIDSAGSQPQHF. The CDR3 region has the DNA TGTGCCAGTAGTATAGATTCAGCGGGGTCCCAGCCCCAGCATTTT. The full variable domain, completed using reference TRBV19 and TRBJ1-5, is DGGITQSPKYLFRKEGQNVTLSCEQNLNHDAMYWYRQDPGQGLRLIYYSQIVNDFQKGDIAEGYSVSREKKESFPLTVTSAQKNPTAFYLCASSIDSAGSQPQHFGDGTRLSIL.

The rearrangement links TRBV29-1 to TRBJ2-3; D is ambiguous. Germline V gives CDR1 SQVTM, CDR2 ANQGSEA. Between the trimmed V and J ends, which lost 0 bases and 5 bases, there was a span of 12 bases. The CDR3 length is 14 residues. The CDR3 spells CSVEDGQSVDTQYF. The CDR3 DNA sequence: TGCAGCGTTGAAGATGGCCAGAGTGTAGATACGCAGTATTTT.

The chain uses TRBV14 and TRBJ2-3; TRBD2 matches 8 bases. The CDR3 covers 18 residues. Germline V gives CDR1 SGHDN, CDR2 FVKESK. The J segment lost 4 bases and the V segment lost 1 base, leaving 13 bases of the junction unmatched. This CDR3 reads CASSQVRTSSYRPDTQYF. Written as DNA, the CDR3 is TGTGCCAGCAGCCAAGTTCGGACTAGCTCTTACCGGCCAGATACGCAGTATTTT.

This chain connects TRBV7-9 to TRBJ1-6; TRBD1 matches at 8 bases. J lost 5 bases, V lost 5 bases, and 14 bases had no gene match. CDR1 and CDR2 from the germline V gene are SEHNR and FQNEAQ (reference sequence). This CDR3 has 18 residues. The CDR3 DNA follows: TGTGCCAGCAGCCCAATCGTGGGGACAGGTAGTAATAATTCACCCCTCCACTTT. Its protein product is CASSPIVGTGSNNSPLHF.

J is TRBJ2-7 and V is TRBV14; TRBD1 might be the D (6 bases). Germline lookup yields CDR1 SGHDN and CDR2 FVKESK. This CDR3 is built from 13 residues. The germline V and J ends were trimmed by 6 bases and 2 bases, with 11 bases remaining between them. The CDR3 region is CASSLGTTYEQYF. The DNA of the CDR3 is TGTGCCAGCAGTCTCGGGACAACCTACGAGCAGTACTTC.

The chain is built from TRBV10-1 and TRBJ2-2, with D hard to call. The CDR3 length is 12 residues. In germline, CDR1 is WNHNN, CDR2 SYGVQD (reference sequence). V gave up 7 bases and J gave up 1 base, with 4 bases separating them. CDR3 DNA sequence: TGCGCCAGCAAGGAGAACACCGGGGAGCTGTTTTTT. This sequence encodes CASKENTGELFF.

This clone was seen more than once but under ten times. V and J are TRBV3-1 (or the pseudogene TRBV3-2) and TRBJ2-3, with 9 nucleotides matching TRBD1. The CDR3 runs 15 residues. Germline assignment: CDR1 LGHDT and CDR2 YNNKEL (reference sequence). V dropped 2 bases and J dropped 7; count of bases not matched to a gene: 7. CDR3 sequence (DNA): TGTGCCAGCAGCCAACAACAGGGGGCGGCAAATACGCAGTATTTT. Its translation is CASSQQQGAANTQYF.

The chain couples TRBV27 to TRBJ1-2, with D possibly matching TRBD1 (6 bases). CDR1 and CDR2 (germline): MNHEY, SMNVEV (reference sequence). Trimming removed 6 bases at V and 2 bases at J, with 28 bases between. The CDR3 covers 19 residues. The CDR3 loop is CASRKPGHLNPEPNYGYTF. For the CDR3, the DNA is TGTGCCAGCAGGAAACCGGGACACTTAAACCCAGAGCCCAACTATGGCTACACCTTC.

The rearrangement joins TRBV5-1 to TRBJ1-1; 7 bases match TRBD1. Germline V lookup: CDR1 SGHRS, CDR2 YFSETQ. V lost 0 bases, J lost 5 bases, and 7 bases stayed unmatched. The CDR3 is 15 residues long. The CDR3 here is CASSLEGAGGTEAFF. The CDR3 DNA reads TGCGCCAGCAGCTTGGAAGGGGCAGGGGGGACTGAAGCTTTCTTT.

The rearrangement uses TRBV4-2 and TRBJ2-3; 14 bases align to TRBD2. Losses at the gene ends were 0 bases for V and 3 bases for J; bases not matched to a gene: 2. Germline CDR1 is LGHNA and CDR2 is YNFKEQ. This CDR3 spans 17 amino acids. CDR3 DNA sequence: TGTGCCAGCAGCCAAGATTGGACTAGCGGGAGGACAGATACGCAGTATTTT. Amino acid sequence: CASSQDWTSGRTDTQYF.

J is TRBJ1-6 and V is TRBV6-1; D is uncertain. Germline V gene lookup returns CDR1 MNHNS and CDR2 SASEGT. Trimming shortened V by 1 base and J by 1 base, and 5 bases separated the two germline ends. This CDR3 has 15 residues. The CDR3 DNA sequence: TGTGCCAGCAGTGAAGAGGGTTCCTATAATTCACCCCTCCACTTT. Translating gives CASSEEGSYNSPLHF.

This chain links TRBV28 with TRBJ2-7, with 8 bases that match TRBD2. The CDR3 contains 18 residues. Losses at the gene ends were 4 bases for V and 0 bases for J; bases not matched to a gene: 14. Germline CDR1 is MDHEN and CDR2 is SYDVKM. The CDR3 sequence is CASSWTQPTTSVSYEQYF. The CDR3 DNA follows: TGTGCCAGCAGTTGGACCCAACCGACGACTAGCGTCTCCTACGAGCAGTACTTC.

The chain is built from TRBV5-4 and TRBJ2-4, with D perhaps TRBD1 (5 bases). V lost 0 bases to trimming and J lost 7 bases, with 11 bases between them. There are 14 residues in the CDR3. CDR1 is SGHNT and CDR2 is YYREEE in the germline V gene (reference sequence). CDR3 protein: CASSLGGAKNIQYF. Here the CDR3 DNA reads TGTGCCAGCAGCTTGGGGGGCGCAAAGAACATTCAGTACTTC.

The rearrangement joins TRBV9 to TRBJ2-2; 11 nucleotides match TRBD1. This CDR3 comprises 18 residues. CDR1 is SGDLS, CDR2 YYNGEE, per germline. After removal of 4 bases from V and 2 bases from J, the junction contained 10 bases not matched to a gene. CDR3 amino acids: CASSPRTGGEFNTGELFF. For the CDR3, the DNA is TGTGCCAGCAGCCCCCGGACAGGGGGCGAGTTTAACACCGGGGAGCTGTTTTTT.